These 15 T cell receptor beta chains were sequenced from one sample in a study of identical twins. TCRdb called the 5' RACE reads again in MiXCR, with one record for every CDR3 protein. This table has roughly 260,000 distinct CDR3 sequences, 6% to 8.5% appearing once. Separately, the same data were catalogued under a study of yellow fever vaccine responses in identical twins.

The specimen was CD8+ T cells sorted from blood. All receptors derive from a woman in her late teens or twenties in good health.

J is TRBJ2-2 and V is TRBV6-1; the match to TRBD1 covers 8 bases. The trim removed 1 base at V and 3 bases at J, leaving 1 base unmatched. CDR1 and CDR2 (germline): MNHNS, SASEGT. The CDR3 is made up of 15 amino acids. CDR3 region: CASSEGQGYTGELFF. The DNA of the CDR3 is TGTGCCAGCAGTGAAGGACAGGGGTACACCGGGGAGCTGTTTTTT.

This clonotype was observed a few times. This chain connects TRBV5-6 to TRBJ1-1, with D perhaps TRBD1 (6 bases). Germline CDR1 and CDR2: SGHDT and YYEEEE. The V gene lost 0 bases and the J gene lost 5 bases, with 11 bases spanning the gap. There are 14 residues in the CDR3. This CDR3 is CASSLGPRGTEAFF. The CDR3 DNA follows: TGTGCCAGCAGCTTGGGGCCGAGGGGGACTGAAGCTTTCTTT.

The CDR3 protein is CASSLGAGISYEQYF. The CDR3 DNA reads as TGTGCCAGCAGCTTGGGGGCGGGAATTTCCTACGAGCAGTACTTC. The chain couples TRBV7-7 to TRBJ2-7; D is perhaps TRBD1 or TRBD2 (6 bases each). The V gene lost 3 bases and the J gene lost 1 base, with 13 bases spanning the gap. Germline-derived CDR1 and CDR2 are SSHAT and FNYEAQ (reference sequence). The CDR3 totals 15 residues. Full variable domain (rest looked up from reference TRBV7-7 and TRBJ2-7): GAGVSQSPRYKVTKRGQDVTLRCDPISSHATLYWYQQALGQGPEFLTYFNYEAQPDKSGLPSDRFSAERPEGSISTLTIQRTEQRDSAMYRCASSLGAGISYEQYFGPGTRLTVT.

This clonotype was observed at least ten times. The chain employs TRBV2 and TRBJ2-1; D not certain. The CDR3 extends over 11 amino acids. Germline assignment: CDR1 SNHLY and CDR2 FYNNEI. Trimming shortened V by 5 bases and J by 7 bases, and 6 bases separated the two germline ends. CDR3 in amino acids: CASSLRNEQFF. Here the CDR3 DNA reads TGTGCCAGCAGTTTAAGGAATGAGCAGTTCTTC.

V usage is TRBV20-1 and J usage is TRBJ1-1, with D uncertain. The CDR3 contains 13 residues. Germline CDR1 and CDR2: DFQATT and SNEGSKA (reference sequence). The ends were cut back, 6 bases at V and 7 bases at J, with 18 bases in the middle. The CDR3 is CSAPPEEGLEAFF. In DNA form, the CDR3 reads TGCAGTGCCCCCCCCGAGGAGGGCCTTGAAGCTTTCTTT.

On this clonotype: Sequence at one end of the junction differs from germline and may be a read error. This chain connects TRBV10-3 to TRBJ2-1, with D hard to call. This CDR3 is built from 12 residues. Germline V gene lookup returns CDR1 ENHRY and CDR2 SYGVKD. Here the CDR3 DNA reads TGTTCCATCAGTGACGTATACAATGAGCAGTTCTTC. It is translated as CSISDVYNEQFF.

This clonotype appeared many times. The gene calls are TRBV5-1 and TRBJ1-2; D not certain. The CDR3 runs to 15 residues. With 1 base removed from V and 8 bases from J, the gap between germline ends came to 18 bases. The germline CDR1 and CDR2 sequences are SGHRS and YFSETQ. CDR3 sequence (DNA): TGCGCCAGCAGCTTGACCCTAACATCGGCTGGGGGCTACACCTTC. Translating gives CASSLTLTSAGGYTF.

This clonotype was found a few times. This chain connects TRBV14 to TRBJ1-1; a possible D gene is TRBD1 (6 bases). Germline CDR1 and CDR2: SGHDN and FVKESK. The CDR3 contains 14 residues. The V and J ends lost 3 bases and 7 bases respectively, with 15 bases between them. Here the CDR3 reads CASSHRQVGGEAFF. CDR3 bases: TGTGCCAGCAGCCACAGACAGGTCGGGGGTGAAGCTTTCTTT.

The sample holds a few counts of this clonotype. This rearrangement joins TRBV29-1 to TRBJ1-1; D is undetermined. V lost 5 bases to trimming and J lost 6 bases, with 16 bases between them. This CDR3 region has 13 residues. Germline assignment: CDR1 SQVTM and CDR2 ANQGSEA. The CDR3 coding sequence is TGCAGCGTTCCTTCGACGGTGGGTCCTGAAGCTTTCTTT. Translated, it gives CSVPSTVGPEAFF. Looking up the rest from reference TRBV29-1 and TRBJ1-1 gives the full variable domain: SAVISQKPSRDICQRGTSLTIQCQVDSQVTMMFWYRQQPGQSLTLIATANQGSEATYESGFVIDKFPISRPNLTFSTLTVSNMSPEDSSIYLCSVPSTVGPEAFFGQGTRLTVV.

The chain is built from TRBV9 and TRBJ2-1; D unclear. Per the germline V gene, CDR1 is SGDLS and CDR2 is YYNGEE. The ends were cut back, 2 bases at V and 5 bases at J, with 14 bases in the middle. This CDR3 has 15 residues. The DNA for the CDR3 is TGTGCCAGCAGCGTCCGAATTGTGGGCGACAATGAGCAGTTCTTC. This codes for CASSVRIVGDNEQFF.

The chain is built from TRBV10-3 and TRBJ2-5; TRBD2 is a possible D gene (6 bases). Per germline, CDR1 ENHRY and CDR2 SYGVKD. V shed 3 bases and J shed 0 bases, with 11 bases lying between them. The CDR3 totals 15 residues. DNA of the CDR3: TGTGCCATCAGTGATTCCGGGACTTACCAAGAGACCCAGTACTTC. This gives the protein CAISDSGTYQETQYF.

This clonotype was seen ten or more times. Written as DNA, the CDR3 is TGCGCCAGCAGCTTCCCAGGAGGGGAAAAACTGTTTTTT. Translated, it gives CASSFPGGEKLFF. The rearrangement uses TRBV5-1 and TRBJ1-4; D gene ambiguous. Trimming shortened V by 2 bases and J by 8 bases, and 10 bases separated the two germline ends. CDR3 length: 13 residues. CDR1 and CDR2 (germline): SGHRS, YFSETQ.

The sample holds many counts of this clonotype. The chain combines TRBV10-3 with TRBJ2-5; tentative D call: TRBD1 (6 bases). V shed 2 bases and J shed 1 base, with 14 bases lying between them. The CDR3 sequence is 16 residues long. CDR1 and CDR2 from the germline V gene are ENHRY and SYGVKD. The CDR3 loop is CAISENAGAAQETQYF. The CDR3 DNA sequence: TGTGCCATCAGTGAGAACGCAGGGGCAGCCCAAGAGACCCAGTACTTC.

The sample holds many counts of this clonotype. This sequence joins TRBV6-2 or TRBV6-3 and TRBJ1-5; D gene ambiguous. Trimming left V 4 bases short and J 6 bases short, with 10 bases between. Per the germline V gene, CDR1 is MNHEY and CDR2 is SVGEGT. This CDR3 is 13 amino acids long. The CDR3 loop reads CASSWVAGQPQHF. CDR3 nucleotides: TGTGCCAGCAGTTGGGTAGCGGGTCAGCCCCAGCATTTT.

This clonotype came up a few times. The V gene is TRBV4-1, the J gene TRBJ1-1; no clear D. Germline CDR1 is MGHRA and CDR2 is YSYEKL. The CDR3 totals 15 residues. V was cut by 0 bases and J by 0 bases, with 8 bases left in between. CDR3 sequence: CASSQDDDMNTEAFF. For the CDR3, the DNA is TGCGCCAGCAGCCAAGATGACGATATGAACACTGAAGCTTTCTTT.